This record looks at one T cell receptor (beta chain) sequence and its context. Its antigen remains unknown. This entry is derived from a study of CD8 T cells in Susac syndrome. Points from the study as a whole: The study's TCR sequencing and HLA analysis drew on a certain number of individuals. That number was acknowledged as relatively small.

Reverse transcription used about 0.45 to 1 ug RNA and random hexamers. With immunoSEQ multiplex PCR, TCR beta CDR3 was amplified across 54 Vbeta and 13 Jbeta. One entry per CDR3 protein, called by TCRdb with MiXCR from the immunoSEQ multiplex PCR reads. The sample yields hundreds of thousands of distinct CDR3 sequences, 80% to 95% seen once. Sequencing of TCR beta drew on CD8+ and CD4+ T cells from blood. Material: CD8+ T cells from PBMCs. The sequence came from a human donor with multiple sclerosis.

The CDR3 here is CASSNPDGTSYEQYF. CDR3 in DNA: TGTGCCAGCAGCAACCCGGACGGGACATCCTACGAGCAGTACTTC. The rearrangement joins TRBV21-1 to TRBJ2-7; TRBD1 is taken as the D call from the table, unchecked against the DNA. TRBV21-1 is designated a pseudogene. This CDR3 region has 15 residues.